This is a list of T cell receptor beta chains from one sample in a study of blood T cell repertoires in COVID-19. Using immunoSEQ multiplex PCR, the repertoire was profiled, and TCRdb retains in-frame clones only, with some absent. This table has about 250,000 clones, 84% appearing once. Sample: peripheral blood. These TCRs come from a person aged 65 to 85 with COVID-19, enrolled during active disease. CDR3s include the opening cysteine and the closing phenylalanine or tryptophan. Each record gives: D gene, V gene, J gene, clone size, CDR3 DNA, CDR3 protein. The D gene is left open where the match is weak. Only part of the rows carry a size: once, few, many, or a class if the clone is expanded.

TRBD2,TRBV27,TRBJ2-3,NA,TGTGCCAGCACCCCAGAAGGACTAGCGGGCGGGGGGGCCAGGGGAGATACGCAGTATTTT,CASTPEGLAGGGARGDTQYF
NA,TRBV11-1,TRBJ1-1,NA,TGTGCCAGCAGCTCCACAGCGAACACTGAAGCTTTCTTT,CASSSTANTEAFF
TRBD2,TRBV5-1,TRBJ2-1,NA,TGCGCCAGCAGCTTGAGCGGGAAACACAATGAGCAGTTCTTC,CASSLSGKHNEQFF
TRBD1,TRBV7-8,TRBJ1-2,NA,TGTGCCAGCAGCTTAGGGGGACAGAACGACTATGGCTACACCTTC,CASSLGGQNDYGYTF
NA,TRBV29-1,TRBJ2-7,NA,TGCAGCGTTGATCGGGGGGCCGGGCAGTACTTC,CSVDRGAGQYF
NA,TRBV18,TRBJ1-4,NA,TGTGCCAGCTCATCGAGGGGGACAAATGAAAAACTGTTTTTT,CASSSRGTNEKLFF
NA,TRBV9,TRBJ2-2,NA,TGTGCCAGCAGCGCTAACCCGGGGGGCCGAAGTCCCTCCGGGGAGCTGTTTTTT,CASSANPGGRSPSGELFF
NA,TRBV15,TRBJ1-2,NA,TGTGCCACCAGCAGAGATTGGGGGGGTGCCTATGGCTACACCTTC,CATSRDWGGAYGYTF
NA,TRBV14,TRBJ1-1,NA,TGTGCCAGCAGCCAAGCTCTACAGCATACGACGGCTTTCTTT,CASSQALQHTTAFF
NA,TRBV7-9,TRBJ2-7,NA,TGTGCCAGCAGCACAGGACAGTACGAGCAGTACTTC,CASSTGQYEQYF
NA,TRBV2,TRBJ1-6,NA,TGTGCCAGCAGTCAAGATTTGGGAGGCAACTATAATTCACCCCTCCACTTT,CASSQDLGGNYNSPLHF
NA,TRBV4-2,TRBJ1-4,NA,TGTGCCAGCAGCCAAGAAGACAGTGGGGAAAAACTGTTTTTT,CASSQEDSGEKLFF
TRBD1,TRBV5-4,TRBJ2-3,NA,TGTGCCAGCAGCACAGGACAGGGAGATACGCAGTATTTT,CASSTGQGDTQYF
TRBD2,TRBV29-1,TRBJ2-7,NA,TGCAGTTCCAGGCTAGCGGGCTCCTACGAGCAGTACTTC,CSSRLAGSYEQYF
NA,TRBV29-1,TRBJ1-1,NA,TGCAGCGTTGAACCAGGTCGCACTGAAGCTTTCTTT,CSVEPGRTEAFF
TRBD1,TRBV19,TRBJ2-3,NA,TGTGCCAGTAGTATATTCGGGACAGCGACAGATACGCAGTATTTT,CASSIFGTATDTQYF
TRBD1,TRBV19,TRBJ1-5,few,TGTGCCACCTCAGGGACAGGGGATCCGGATCATCAGCCCCAGCATTTT,CATSGTGDPDHQPQHF
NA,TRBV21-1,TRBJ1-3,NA,TGTGCCAGCAGCAGGTCAGAAGTCCAGGGGGTCACCGGAAACACCATATATTTT,CASSRSEVQGVTGNTIYF
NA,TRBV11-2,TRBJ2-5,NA,TGTGCCAGCAGCTTAGATCTCGGGGGGCCCGAGGAGACCCAGTACTTC,CASSLDLGGPEETQYF
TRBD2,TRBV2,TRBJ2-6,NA,TGTGCCAGCAGTGAAACACGGGGGGGCTCTGGGGCCAACGTCCTGACTTTC,CASSETRGGSGANVLTF
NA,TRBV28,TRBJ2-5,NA,TGTGCCAGCAGTTCGGGACAAGGGGTTCAAGAGACCCAGTACTTC,CASSSGQGVQETQYF
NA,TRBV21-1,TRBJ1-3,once,TGTGCCAGCAGCAAAGGGAGCGGGCACGCGGGAGGAAACACCATATATTTT,CASSKGSGHAGGNTIYF
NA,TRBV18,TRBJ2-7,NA,TGTGCCAGCGCTCCGCCTAGGGGCGAGCAGTACTTC,CASAPPRGEQYF
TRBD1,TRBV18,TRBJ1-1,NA,TGTGCCAGCTCACCCACAGGGGGCAGAATGGACACTGAAGCTTTCTTT,CASSPTGGRMDTEAFF
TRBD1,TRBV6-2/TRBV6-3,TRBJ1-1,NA,TGTGCCAGCAGTGCGCACAGGGGGCAGAACACTGAAGCTTTCTTT,CASSAHRGQNTEAFF
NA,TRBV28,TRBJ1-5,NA,TGTGCCAGCAGTTCTAACGGGGTAGGCAATCAGCCCCAGCATTTT,CASSSNGVGNQPQHF
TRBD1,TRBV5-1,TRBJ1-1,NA,TGCGCCAGCAGCCTATCCCTACAGGGGCGCTTAGAGGACACTGAAGCTTTCTTT,CASSLSLQGRLEDTEAFF
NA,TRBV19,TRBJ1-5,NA,TGTGCCAGTAGTATTGGTTCAGGTCTGGGCAATCAGCCCCAGCATTTT,CASSIGSGLGNQPQHF
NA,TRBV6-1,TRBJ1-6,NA,TGTGCCAGCAGTGAAGGGGACACGAATTCACCCCTCCACTTT,CASSEGDTNSPLHF
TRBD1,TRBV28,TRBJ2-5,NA,TGTGCCAGCGGGCGACAGGGCCAAGAGACCCAGTACTTC,CASGRQGQETQYF
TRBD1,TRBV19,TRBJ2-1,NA,TGTGCCAGTAGTCCTGGGCCCGGGACAGGAGGCTACAATGAGCAGTTCTTC,CASSPGPGTGGYNEQFF
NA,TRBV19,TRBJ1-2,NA,TGTGCCAGTAAATCCATCTCCGGCGGGGAAGGCTACACCTTC,CASKSISGGEGYTF
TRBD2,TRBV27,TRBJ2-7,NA,TGTGCCAGCAGTTCGACGGCCCGGGGGGGCCGCTACGAGCAGTACTTC,CASSSTARGGRYEQYF
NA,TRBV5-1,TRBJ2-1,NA,TGCGCCAGCAGCTTTGGGGCCCCCAATGAGCAGTTCTTC,CASSFGAPNEQFF
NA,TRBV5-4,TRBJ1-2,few,TGTGCCAGCAGCTTGGCGGGTAGGCCCGGGGGCTACACCTTC,CASSLAGRPGGYTF
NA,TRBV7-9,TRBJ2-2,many,TGTGCCAGCAGCCAAGGGGGGGCACTCCGGGTCGGGGAGCTGTTTTTT,CASSQGGALRVGELFF
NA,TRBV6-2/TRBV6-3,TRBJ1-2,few,TGTGCCAGCAGTTACTCGAAGCGCAAGGCACTATATGGCTACACCTTC,CASSYSKRKALYGYTF
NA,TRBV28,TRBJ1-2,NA,TGTGCCAGCAGTTTGGTCAGTGGCTACACCTTC,CASSLVSGYTF
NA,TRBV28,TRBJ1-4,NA,TGTGCCAGCGCAGCGGTTCCGGGGGGCGCGGAAAAACTGTTTTTT,CASAAVPGGAEKLFF
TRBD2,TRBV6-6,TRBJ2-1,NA,TGTGCCAGCAGTTACTCGAGTAGCGGGGGGGCCAATGAGCAGTTCTTC,CASSYSSSGGANEQFF